A selection of T cell receptor beta chains follows, all from one sample in a study of T cell responses to AZD1222 COVID-19 vaccine. Repertoires were generated with immunoSEQ multiplex PCR, while TCRdb's copy carries only in-frame clones and drops some. The table has about 96,000 clones, approximately 90% seen once. Specimen: peripheral blood, collected on day 0 of AZD1222 vaccination. Source of these receptors: an adult in good health. Both conserved end residues are part of each CDR3. A D gene is named only where the DNA matches it firmly. Expanded clones are given a class, and other clones once, few, many or no size at all.

v_call	j_call	cdr3_length	clone_size	d_call	cdr3_aa	cdr3_nt
TRBV11-2	TRBJ2-7	16	NA	NA	CASSLDFGAPSYEQYF	TGTGCCAGCAGCTTAGATTTCGGGGCCCCTTCCTACGAGCAGTACTTC
TRBV15	TRBJ2-5	18	NA	TRBD1	CATSRATGAEVHQETQYF	TGTGCCACCAGCAGAGCTACAGGGGCTGAAGTCCACCAAGAGACCCAGTACTTC
TRBV21-1	TRBJ2-1	19	NA	NA	CASSKAWRTSGGSGNEQFF	TGTGCCAGCAGCAAAGCATGGCGGACTAGCGGGGGCTCGGGCAATGAGCAGTTCTTC
TRBV9	TRBJ1-2	15	NA	TRBD1	CASSEGARAGYGYTF	TGTGCCAGCAGCGAGGGGGCCAGGGCCGGCTATGGCTACACCTTC
TRBV27	TRBJ2-5	16	NA	TRBD1	CASSLSRQGAGETQYF	TGTGCCAGCAGTTTATCGAGGCAGGGGGCCGGGGAGACCCAGTACTTC
TRBV7-8	TRBJ2-7	15	NA	TRBD1	CASSAQVGGVYEQYF	TGTGCCAGCAGTGCCCAAGTAGGGGGCGTCTACGAGCAGTACTTC
TRBV14	TRBJ2-3	15	NA	NA	CASSQGDTVTDTQYF	TGTGCCAGCAGCCAGGGGGATACAGTCACAGATACGCAGTATTTT
TRBV30	TRBJ2-2	16	NA	TRBD1	CAWSLKGTGNTGELFF	TGTGCCTGGAGTCTAAAGGGGACAGGGAACACCGGGGAGCTGTTTTTT
TRBV5-1	TRBJ1-3	16	NA	NA	CASSLVGGTDGNTIYF	TGCGCCAGCAGCTTGGTAGGTGGCACGGATGGAAACACCATATATTTT
TRBV9	TRBJ1-5	14	NA	NA	CASSGGYSNQPQHF	TGTGCCAGCAGCGGAGGGTATAGCAATCAGCCCCAGCATTTT
TRBV7-3	TRBJ2-2	15	NA	TRBD1	CASSPDRGKTGELFF	TGTGCCAGCAGCCCGGACAGGGGAAAGACCGGGGAGCTGTTTTTT
TRBV6-5	TRBJ1-6	13	NA	NA	CASSYSGPPPLHF	TGTGCCAGCAGTTACTCCGGACCGCCGCCCCTCCACTTT
TRBV7-9	TRBJ1-5	13	NA	NA	CASSPTSGVPQHF	TGTGCCAGCAGCCCAACCTCGGGCGTGCCCCAGCATTTT
TRBV27	TRBJ2-7	11	NA	TRBD1	CASSFRGEQYF	TGTGCCAGCAGTTTCAGGGGGGAGCAGTACTTC
TRBV20-1	TRBJ2-1	14	NA	NA	CSASGPGRYNEQFF	TGCAGTGCTAGTGGGCCAGGGCGCTACAATGAGCAGTTCTTC
TRBV7-9	TRBJ2-5	15	NA	TRBD2	CASSPRTSGGETQYF	TGTGCCAGCAGCCCCCGGACTAGCGGGGGGGAGACCCAGTACTTC
TRBV7-4	TRBJ2-7	14	NA	NA	CASSSAGVCSEQYF	TGTGCCAGCAGCTCAGCTGGAGTCTGCTCCGAGCAGTACTTC
TRBV2	TRBJ2-7	13	NA	TRBD1	CASRTGAMSEQYF	TGTGCCAGCCGGACAGGGGCCATGAGTGAGCAGTACTTC
TRBV5-4	TRBJ1-2	15	NA	NA	CASSPGGRSNYGYTF	TGTGCCAGCAGCCCGGGGGGACGGAGTAACTATGGCTACACCTTC
TRBV28	TRBJ2-2	15	few	TRBD1	CASSPSTGWGGELFF	TGTGCCAGCAGCCCTTCGACAGGGTGGGGCGGGGAGCTGTTTTTT
TRBV5-1	TRBJ1-4	15	NA	NA	CASSSLGRLNEKLFF	TGCGCCAGCAGCTCCTTGGGACGGCTGAATGAAAAACTGTTTTTT
TRBV7-9	TRBJ2-7	14	few	NA	CASSSNSGPGPQYF	TGTGCCAGCAGCTCAAACTCCGGACCGGGACCGCAGTACTTC
TRBV10-2	TRBJ1-5	15	NA	TRBD1	CASSESYRGLQPQHF	TGCGCCAGCAGTGAGTCATACAGGGGGCTCCAGCCCCAGCATTTT
TRBV6-5	TRBJ1-1	13	NA	NA	CASSYSTKNEAFF	TGTGCCAGCAGTTACTCGACCAAGAATGAAGCTTTCTTT
TRBV7-3	TRBJ2-1	14	NA	TRBD1	CASSATGTGVRQFF	TGTGCCAGCAGCGCGACCGGGACAGGGGTTCGGCAGTTCTTC
TRBV19	TRBJ1-1	15	NA	NA	CASSIVAEGDTEAFF	TGTGCCAGTAGTATAGTAGCCGAGGGGGACACTGAAGCTTTCTTT
TRBV29-1	TRBJ1-2	14	NA	NA	CSVEPARGNYGYTF	TGCAGCGTCGAACCCGCGCGAGGGAACTATGGCTACACCTTC
TRBV18	TRBJ1-5	15	few	TRBD1	CASSQGKGAVQPQHF	TGTGCCAGCTCACAGGGGAAGGGGGCGGTTCAGCCCCAGCATTTT
TRBV18	TRBJ2-1	17	NA	TRBD2	CASSPRLAGGLGSEQFF	TGTGCCAGCTCACCCCGACTAGCGGGGGGGCTGGGAAGTGAGCAGTTCTTC
TRBV30	TRBJ1-5	14	NA	NA	CAWSEGGGYQPQHF	TGTGCCTGGAGTGAGGGGGGGGGCTATCAGCCCCAGCATTTT
TRBV23-1	TRBJ2-3	16	NA	NA	CASSLTEGSSTDTQYF	TGCGCCAGCAGTCTCACGGAGGGTAGTAGCACAGATACGCAGTATTTT
TRBV3-1/TRBV3-2	TRBJ2-1	13	NA	NA	CASSQGGYGEQFF	TGTGCCAGCAGCCAAGGTGGTTATGGTGAGCAGTTCTTC
TRBV7-2	TRBJ1-6	15	once	NA	CASSLEWGVGSPLHF	TGTGCCAGCAGCTTAGAGTGGGGGGTTGGTTCACCCCTCCACTTT
TRBV3-1/TRBV3-2	TRBJ1-1	15	NA	NA	CASSQDWGENTEAFF	TGTGCCAGCAGCCAAGATTGGGGCGAGAACACTGAAGCTTTCTTT
TRBV10-3	TRBJ2-1	13	NA	TRBD2	CAIATRTSNEQFF	TGTGCCATCGCTACCAGGACTAGCAATGAGCAGTTCTTC
TRBV27	TRBJ2-1	16	NA	TRBD2	CASSPLTSGGSNEQFF	TGTGCCAGCAGTCCCCTGACTAGCGGGGGCTCCAATGAGCAGTTCTTC
TRBV5-5	TRBJ2-2	16	NA	NA	CASSLETGRNTGELFF	TGTGCCAGCAGCTTGGAAACAGGAAGGAACACCGGGGAGCTGTTTTTT
TRBV19	TRBJ1-5	14	NA	NA	CASSIWADNQPQHF	TGTGCCAGTAGTATCTGGGCAGACAATCAGCCCCAGCATTTT
TRBV19	TRBJ2-2	14	NA	TRBD1	CASSGQANTGELFF	TGTGCCAGTAGCGGACAGGCGAACACCGGGGAGCTGTTTTTT
TRBV28	TRBJ1-5	16	NA	NA	CASSLVSRPLFRAQHF	TGTGCCAGCAGTTTAGTCTCCCGACCGCTCTTTCGGGCCCAGCATTTT
TRBV25-1	TRBJ1-4	17	once	TRBD1	CASSEGQGFSANEKLFF	TGTGCCAGCAGTGAAGGACAGGGGTTCAGTGCTAATGAAAAACTGTTTTTT
TRBV12-3/TRBV12-4	TRBJ2-3	11	NA	NA	CASSFGDTQYF	TGTGCCAGCAGTTTCGGGGATACGCAGTATTTT
TRBV5-1	TRBJ2-3	12	NA	NA	CASSLSTDTQYF	TGCGCCAGCAGTCTAAGCACAGATACGCAGTATTTT
TRBV19	TRBJ2-1	14	once	TRBD1	CASTPGTAYNEQFF	TGTGCCAGTACCCCCGGGACAGCCTACAATGAGCAGTTCTTC
TRBV2	TRBJ1-4	14	once	NA	CASRLGMEGEKLFF	TGTGCCAGCAGACTAGGGATGGAGGGGGAAAAACTGTTTTTT
TRBV29-1	TRBJ2-5	13	NA	TRBD1	CSVLSTGPETQYF	TGCAGCGTCCTATCGACAGGGCCAGAGACCCAGTACTTC
TRBV2	TRBJ1-6	14	NA	NA	CASTPGRNNSPLHF	TGTGCCAGCACCCCAGGACGGAATAATTCACCCCTCCACTTT
TRBV5-1	TRBJ1-1	13	NA	NA	CASSSDMNTEAFF	TGCGCCAGCAGCTCGGACATGAACACTGAAGCTTTCTTT
TRBV18	TRBJ2-5	13	NA	NA	CASSPQGLTDQYF	TGTGCCAGCTCACCACAGGGGCTGACGGACCAGTACTTC
TRBV7-2	TRBJ2-2	19	NA	TRBD1	CASRPYEGGTGGHTGELFF	TGTGCCAGCAGACCCTATGAGGGTGGTACAGGGGGCCACACCGGGGAGCTGTTTTTT
TRBV3-1/TRBV3-2	TRBJ1-5	14	NA	TRBD1	CASSLGQENQPQHF	TGTGCCAGCAGCCTGGGACAGGAGAATCAGCCCCAGCATTTT
TRBV18	TRBJ1-1	15	NA	NA	CASSPSPDRNTEAFF	TGTGCCAGCTCACCCAGCCCGGATCGGAACACTGAAGCTTTCTTT
TRBV9	TRBJ2-5	17	NA	TRBD2	CASSVVGLAGHGETQYF	TGTGCCAGCAGCGTAGTGGGGCTAGCGGGGCACGGCGAGACCCAGTACTTC
TRBV2	TRBJ1-4	15	NA	NA	CASSANRDTNEKLFF	TGTGCCAGCAGTGCTAACCGGGACACAAATGAAAAACTGTTTTTT
TRBV28	TRBJ1-2	14	NA	NA	CASTPWGVSYGYTF	TGTGCCAGCACCCCATGGGGGGTTAGCTATGGCTACACCTTC
TRBV5-1	TRBJ1-2	13	once	NA	CASSTAGSFGYTF	TGCGCCAGCAGCACCGCTGGGTCCTTCGGCTACACCTTC
TRBV7-2	TRBJ2-6	15	NA	NA	CASSLVSTGANVLTF	TGTGCCAGCAGCTTAGTGTCTACTGGGGCCAACGTCCTGACTTTC